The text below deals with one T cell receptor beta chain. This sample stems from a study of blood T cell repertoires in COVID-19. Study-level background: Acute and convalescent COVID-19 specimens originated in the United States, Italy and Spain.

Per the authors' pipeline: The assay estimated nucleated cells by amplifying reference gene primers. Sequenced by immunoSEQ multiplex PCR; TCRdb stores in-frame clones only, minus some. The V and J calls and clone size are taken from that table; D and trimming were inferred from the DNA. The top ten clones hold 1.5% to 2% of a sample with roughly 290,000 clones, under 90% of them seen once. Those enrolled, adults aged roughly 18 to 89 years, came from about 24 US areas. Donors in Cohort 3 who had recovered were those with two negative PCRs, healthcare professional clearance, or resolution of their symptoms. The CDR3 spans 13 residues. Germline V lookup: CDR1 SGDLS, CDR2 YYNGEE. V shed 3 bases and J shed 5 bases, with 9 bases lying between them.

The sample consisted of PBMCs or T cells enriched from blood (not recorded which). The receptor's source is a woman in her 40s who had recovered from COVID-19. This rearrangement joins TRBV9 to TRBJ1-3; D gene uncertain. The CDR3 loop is CASSAGNRNTIYF. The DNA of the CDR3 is TGTGCCAGCAGCGCGGGGAACCGAAACACCATATATTTT.